The 10 T cell receptor beta chains below were found in one sample sequenced in a study of blood T cells in healthy people across ages. Using a J-beta primer mix together with a sample-barcoded 5' primer, a second PCR was run for roughly 7 to 11 cycles. TCRdb re-called the 5' RACE reads with MiXCR, one entry per CDR3 protein. The table includes 870,000 or so distinct CDR3 sequences, roughly 26% detected once. Sequencing was carried out using blood. These receptors were collected from a woman older than 75 in good health.

This rearrangement joins TRBV7-2 to TRBJ2-2; D call uncertain. From germline, CDR1 is SGHTA and CDR2 FQGNSA. This CDR3 contains 16 residues. The V end lost 1 base, the J end lost 2 bases, and 11 bases lay between the germline ends. Here the CDR3 DNA reads TGTGCCAGCAGCTTAGATCCAGGTTCAAACACCGGGGAGCTGTTTTTT. It translates to CASSLDPGSNTGELFF.

This clonotype has a count of ten or more. CDR3 nucleotides: TGCAGTGCTAGAGCGGAGACCCAGTACTTC. Protein: CSARAETQYF. This sequence joins TRBV20-1 and TRBJ2-5; D is unresolved. This CDR3 region has 10 residues. The V gene's germline CDR1 is DFQATT and CDR2 SNEGSKA (reference sequence). Trimming took 1 base from V and 5 from J, leaving 2 bases between them.

In regard to this clonotype: At one end, the junction sequence differs from germline, possibly due to a read error. The chain uses TRBV14 and TRBJ2-7, with 7 bases lining up with TRBD1. This CDR3 is 16 amino acids long. Germline lookup yields CDR1 SGHDN and CDR2 FVKESK. The CDR3 DNA reads TGTGTCAGCAGCCAAGGCGGTAGGGGGCCTTCCTACGAGCAGTACTTC. Amino acid sequence: CVSSQGGRGPSYEQYF.

The chain joins TRBV2 to TRBJ2-1; 8 bases are shared with TRBD1. This CDR3 has 15 residues. Germline lookup yields CDR1 SNHLY and CDR2 FYNNEI. With V trimmed by 6 bases and J by 12 bases, 16 bases remained unmatched. As DNA, the CDR3 is TGTGCCAGCAGCGCTCGGGACAGGTGGGTGGGGGGGCAGTTCTTC. Its protein product is CASSARDRWVGGQFF. Full variable domain (missing parts from reference TRBV2 and TRBJ2-1): EPEVTQTPSHQVTQMGQEVILRCVPISNHLYFYWYRQILGQKVEFLVSFYNNEISEKSEIFDDQFSVERPDGSNFTLKIRSTKLEDSAMYFCASSARDRWVGGQFFGPGTRLTVL.

For this clonotype: A clone one base away is much larger, so this may be a read error. The chain uses TRBV12-3 or TRBV12-4 and TRBJ2-6; weak D call: TRBD1 (5 bases). CDR3 size: 16 residues. Written as DNA, the CDR3 is TGTGCCAGCAGTTTAACGCTGAGCTCTGGGGCCAACGTCCGGACTTTC. Encoded protein: CASSLTLSSGANVRTF.

This clonotype came up many times. The chain carries TRBV2 and TRBJ2-5, with D tentatively TRBD1 or TRBD2 (6 bases each). Germline assignment: CDR1 SNHLY and CDR2 FYNNEI. CDR3 length: 15 residues. Between the trimmed V and J ends, which lost 4 bases and 5 bases, there was a span of 17 bases. In DNA, the CDR3 is TGTGCCAGCAGTGGCCAAGGGGGGTTGGGCGAGACCCAGTACTTC. Residues: CASSGQGGLGETQYF. The full variable domain, completed using reference TRBV2 and TRBJ2-5, is EPEVTQTPSHQVTQMGQEVILRCVPISNHLYFYWYRQILGQKVEFLVSFYNNEISEKSEIFDDQFSVERPDGSNFTLKIRSTKLEDSAMYFCASSGQGGLGETQYFGPGTRLLVL.

V gene TRBV15 combines with J gene TRBJ1-1, with a weak D call TRBD1 (5 bases). The CDR3 extends over 16 amino acids. V shed 0 bases and J shed 0 bases, with 11 bases lying between them. Germline CDR1 and CDR2: LNHNV and YYDKDF (reference sequence). The CDR3 coding sequence is TGTGCCACCAGCAGAGATGGGGGGACCCTGAACACTGAAGCTTTCTTT. Encoded protein: CATSRDGGTLNTEAFF. The full variable domain, with the rest looked up from reference TRBV15 and TRBJ1-1, is DAMVIQNPRYQVTQFGKPVTLSCSQTLNHNVMYWYQQKSSQAPKLLFHYYDKDFNNEADTPDNFQSRRPNTSFCFLDIRSPGLGDTAMYLCATSRDGGTLNTEAFFGQGTRLTVV.

This clonotype came up a few times. This rearrangement joins TRBV4-3 to TRBJ1-3; D possibly corresponds to TRBD1 (6 bases). Trimming took off 4 bases at V and 0 bases at J, with 13 bases between the two ends. CDR1 is LGHNA, CDR2 YSLEER, per germline. CDR3 length equals 16 residues. The CDR3 DNA is TGCGCCAGCAGCCCGCAAACAGGGCCCTCTGGAAACACCATATATTTT. It yields the protein CASSPQTGPSGNTIYF.

This clonotype was picked up many times. V gene TRBV6-2 or TRBV6-3 combines with J gene TRBJ2-6; TRBD1 matches 9 bases. J lost 5 bases, V lost 6 bases, and 17 bases had no gene match. This CDR3 spans 19 amino acids. Germline V CDR1 and CDR2: MNHEY, SVGEGT. The CDR3 reads CASSDILELGTGWANVLTF. CDR3 nucleotide sequence: TGTGCCAGCAGCGACATACTCGAGCTCGGGACAGGGTGGGCCAACGTCCTGACTTTC.

The V gene is TRBV5-1, the J gene TRBJ1-6; TRBD1 is a possible D gene (6 bases). The germline V gene has CDR1 SGHRS and CDR2 YFSETQ. The V end was cut by 4 bases, the J end by 7 bases, with 18 bases between. The CDR3 sequence is 16 residues long. CDR3 sequence: CASSPRGGMGNSPLHF. Here the CDR3 DNA reads TGCGCCAGCAGCCCCAGAGGGGGGATGGGCAATTCACCCCTCCACTTT.